The 2 T cell receptor beta chains below come from one sample, sequenced in a study of T-cell reconstitution after alpha-beta-depleted transplantation in children. Preparation of the TCRbeta library was carried out with unique molecular identifiers. TCRdb reprocessed the PCR reads via MiXCR and lists one record per CDR3 protein. The sample carries some 550,000 distinct CDR3 sequences, about 18% recorded once. The material was PBMCs from the stem cell graft donor, obtained from the stem cell graft. The receptors shown here come from a human donor who donated a stem cell graft to a child with acute lymphoblastic leukemia.

This clonotype was seen more than once but under ten times. The rearrangement uses TRBV29-1 and TRBJ2-7; 11 bases fit TRBD2. Germline V gene data show CDR1 as SQVTM and CDR2 as ANQGSEA. The CDR3 runs 16 residues. The V gene end was trimmed by 3 bases and the J gene end by 2 bases; junction bases not matched to a gene: 9. Here the CDR3 DNA reads TGCAGCGTTGAGGGCCGGTTAGCGGGAGGGCCCTACGAGCAGTACTTC. Residues: CSVEGRLAGGPYEQYF.

In its sample, this clonotype was seen a few times. The chain joins TRBV20-1 to TRBJ1-1; TRBD1 aligns across 9 bases. The ends lost 3 bases at V and 1 base at J; junction bases unmatched: 3. The CDR3 spans 14 residues. Germline-derived CDR1 and CDR2 are DFQATT and SNEGSKA (reference sequence). In nucleotides, the CDR3 is TGCAGTGCTAGCCCGGGACAGGGGAACACTGAAGCTTTCTTT. This encodes CSASPGQGNTEAFF.